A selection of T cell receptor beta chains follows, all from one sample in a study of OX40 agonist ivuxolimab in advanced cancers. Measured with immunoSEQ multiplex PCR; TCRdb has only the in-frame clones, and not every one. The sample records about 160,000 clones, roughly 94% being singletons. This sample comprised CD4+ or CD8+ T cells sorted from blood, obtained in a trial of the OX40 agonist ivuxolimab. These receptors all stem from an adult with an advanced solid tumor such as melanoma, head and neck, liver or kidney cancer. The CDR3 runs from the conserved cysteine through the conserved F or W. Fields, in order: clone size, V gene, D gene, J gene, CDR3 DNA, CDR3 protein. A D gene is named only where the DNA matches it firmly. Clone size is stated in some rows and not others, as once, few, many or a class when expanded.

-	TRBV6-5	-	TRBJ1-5	TGTGCCAGCAGTTACTCGAGTCAGAGCAATCAGCCCCAGCATTTT	CASSYSSQSNQPQHF
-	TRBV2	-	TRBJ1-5	TGTGCCAGCAGTGAGGGGGGCAGCAATCAGCCCCAGCATTTT	CASSEGGSNQPQHF
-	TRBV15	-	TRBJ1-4	TGTGCCACCAGCAGAGGAGGCCCGGGTGAAAAACTGTTTTTT	CATSRGGPGEKLFF
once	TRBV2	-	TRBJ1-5	TGTGCCAGCAGTGAAGGGAAGGGCAATCAGCCCCAGCATTTT	CASSEGKGNQPQHF
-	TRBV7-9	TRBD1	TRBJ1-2	TGTGCCAGCAGCCCCCGACAGGGGCCGACCTACACCTTC	CASSPRQGPTYTF
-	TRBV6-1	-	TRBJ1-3	TGTGCCAGCAGTGCCTACAGGGACGGAAACACCATATATTTT	CASSAYRDGNTIYF
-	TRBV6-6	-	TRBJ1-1	TGTGCCAGCAGGGGCTGGATCTCGAACACTGAAGCTTTCTTT	CASRGWISNTEAFF
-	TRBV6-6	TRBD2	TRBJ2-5	TGTGCCAGCAGACCGCTAGCGGTCCAAGAGACCCAGTACTTC	CASRPLAVQETQYF
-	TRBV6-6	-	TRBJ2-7	TGTGCCAGCAATCCACGTACAGGGAAATACGAGCAGTACTTC	CASNPRTGKYEQYF
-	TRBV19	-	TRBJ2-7	TGTGCCAGTAGTCCTCGGGGAGTCTACGAGCAGTACTTC	CASSPRGVYEQYF
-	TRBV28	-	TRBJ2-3	TGCGCCAGCACCGTAGGGCAGACAACAGATACGCAGTATTTT	CASTVGQTTDTQYF
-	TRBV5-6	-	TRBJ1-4	TGTGCCAGCAGCTTGGGTGCGGACAAGGATGAAAAACTGTTTTTT	CASSLGADKDEKLFF
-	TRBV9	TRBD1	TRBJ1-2	TGTGCCAGCAGCGTAGGTGTCTCAGGGGGCTCGGAGGGCTACACCTTC	CASSVGVSGGSEGYTF
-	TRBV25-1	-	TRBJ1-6	TGTGCCAGCGGCAGATTAGATCACAATTCACCCCTCCACTTT	CASGRLDHNSPLHF
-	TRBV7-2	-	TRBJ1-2	TGTGCCAGCAGCTTCCGGGACATTGGCTACACCTTC	CASSFRDIGYTF
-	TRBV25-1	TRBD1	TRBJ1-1	TGTGCCAGCAGTCAGGCGGGCCAGGGGGCATCTGAAGCTTTCTTT	CASSQAGQGASEAFF
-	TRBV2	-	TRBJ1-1	TGTGCCAGCACCTTTTTGATCGAGAACACTGAAGCTTTCTTT	CASTFLIENTEAFF
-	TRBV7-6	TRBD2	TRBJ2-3	TGTGCCAGCAGCTCGCCGGGGGGTCCAGATACGCAGTATTTT	CASSSPGGPDTQYF
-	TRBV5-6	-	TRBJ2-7	TGTGCCAGCAGCCCCGGGGCAGGGACGTCCTACGAGCAGTACTTC	CASSPGAGTSYEQYF
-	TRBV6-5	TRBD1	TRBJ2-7	TGTGCCAGCAGCCCATCCGGGACAGGCAACTACGAGCAGTACTTC	CASSPSGTGNYEQYF
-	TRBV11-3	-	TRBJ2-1	TGTGCCAGCAGCTTAGATCAGAAAGCCAATGAGCAGTTCTTC	CASSLDQKANEQFF
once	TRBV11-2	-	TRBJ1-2	TGTGCCAGCAGCCCACCCGCGGACTCCTATGGCTACACCTTC	CASSPPADSYGYTF
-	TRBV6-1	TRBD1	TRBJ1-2	TGTGCCAGCAGTGAAACCAGACAGGGGGCAGGTGGCTACACCTTC	CASSETRQGAGGYTF
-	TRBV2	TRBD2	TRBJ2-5	TGTGCCACCTTTCGGGACTACCGCCAAGAGACCCAGTACTTC	CATFRDYRQETQYF
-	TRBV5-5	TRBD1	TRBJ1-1	TGTGCCAGCAGCCCAGGGACAGGGAGAAACACTGAAGCTTTCTTT	CASSPGTGRNTEAFF
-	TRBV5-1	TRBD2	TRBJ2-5	TGCGCCAGCAGCCGTCGTGCTCCAACTAGCGGGGGCCGGGAGACCCAGTACTTC	CASSRRAPTSGGRETQYF
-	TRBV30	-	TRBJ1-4	TGTGCCTGGAGCTACGGGCCCTTGACTGAAAAACTGTTTTTT	CAWSYGPLTEKLFF
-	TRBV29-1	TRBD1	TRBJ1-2	TGCAGCGTCCACAGGGGGCCTAACTATGGCTACACCTTC	CSVHRGPNYGYTF